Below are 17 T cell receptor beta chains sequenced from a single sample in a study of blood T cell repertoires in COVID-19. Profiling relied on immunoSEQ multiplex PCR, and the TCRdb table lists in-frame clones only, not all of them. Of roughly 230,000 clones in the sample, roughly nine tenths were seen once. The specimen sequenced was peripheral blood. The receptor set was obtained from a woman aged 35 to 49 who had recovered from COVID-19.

This CDR3 is CASSLVFSGLAGADTQYF. The DNA for the CDR3 is TGTGCCAGCAGCTTAGTCTTCTCGGGACTAGCGGGAGCAGATACGCAGTATTTT. The chain joins TRBV11-2 to TRBJ2-3, with TRBD2 identical over 14 bases. CDR1 is SGHAT, CDR2 FQNNGV, per germline. V trimming: 1 base; J trimming: 4 bases; junction bases outside the gene matches: 7. This CDR3 has 18 residues.

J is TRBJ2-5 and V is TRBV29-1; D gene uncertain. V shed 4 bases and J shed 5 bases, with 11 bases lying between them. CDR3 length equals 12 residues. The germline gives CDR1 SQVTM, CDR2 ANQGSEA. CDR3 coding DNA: TGCAGCGTTGGAGGCAGCCCTGAGACCCAGTACTTC. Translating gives CSVGGSPETQYF. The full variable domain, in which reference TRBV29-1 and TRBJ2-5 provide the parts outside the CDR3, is SAVISQKPSRDICQRGTSLTIQCQVDSQVTMMFWYRQQPGQSLTLIATANQGSEATYESGFVIDKFPISRPNLTFSTLTVSNMSPEDSSIYLCSVGGSPETQYFGPGTRLLVL.

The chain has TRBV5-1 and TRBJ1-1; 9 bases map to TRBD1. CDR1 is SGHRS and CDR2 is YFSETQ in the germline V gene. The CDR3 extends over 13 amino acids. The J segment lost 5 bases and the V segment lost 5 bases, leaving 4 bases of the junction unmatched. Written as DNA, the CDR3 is TGCGCCAGCAGTTCGGGACAGGGTACTGAAGCTTTCTTT. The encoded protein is CASSSGQGTEAFF. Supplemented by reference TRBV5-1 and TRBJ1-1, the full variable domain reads KAGVTQTPRYLIKTRGQQVTLSCSPISGHRSVSWYQQTPGQGLQFLFEYFSETQRNKGNFPGRFSGRQFSNSRSEMNVSTLELGDSALYLCASSSGQGTEAFFGQGTRLTVV.

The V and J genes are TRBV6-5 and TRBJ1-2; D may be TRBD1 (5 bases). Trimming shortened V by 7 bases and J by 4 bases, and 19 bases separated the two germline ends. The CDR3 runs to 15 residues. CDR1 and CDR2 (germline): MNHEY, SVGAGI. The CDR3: CASTERGGAVYGYTF. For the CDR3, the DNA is TGTGCCAGCACCGAACGGGGGGGAGCGGTCTATGGCTACACCTTC.

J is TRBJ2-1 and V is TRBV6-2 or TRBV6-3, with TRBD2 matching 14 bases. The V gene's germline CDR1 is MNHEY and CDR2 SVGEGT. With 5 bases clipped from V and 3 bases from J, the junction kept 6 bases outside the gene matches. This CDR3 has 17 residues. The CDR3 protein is CASSTGTSGGYYNEQFF. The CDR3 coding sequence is TGTGCCAGCAGTACGGGGACTAGCGGGGGTTACTACAATGAGCAGTTCTTC.

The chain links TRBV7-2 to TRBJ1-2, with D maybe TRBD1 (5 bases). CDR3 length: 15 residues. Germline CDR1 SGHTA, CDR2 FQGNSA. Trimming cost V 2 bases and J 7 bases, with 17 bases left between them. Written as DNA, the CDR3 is TGTGCCAGCAGCTTATCGCCGGGTGCGGGGGGTGGCTACACCTTC. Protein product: CASSLSPGAGGGYTF.

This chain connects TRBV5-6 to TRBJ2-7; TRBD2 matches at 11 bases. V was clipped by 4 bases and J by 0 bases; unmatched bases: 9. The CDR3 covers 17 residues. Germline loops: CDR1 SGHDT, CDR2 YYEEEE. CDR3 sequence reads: CASSPVTSGVSSYEQYV. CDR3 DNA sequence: TGTGCCAGCAGCCCCGTGACTAGCGGGGTAAGCTCCTACGAGCAGTACGTC.

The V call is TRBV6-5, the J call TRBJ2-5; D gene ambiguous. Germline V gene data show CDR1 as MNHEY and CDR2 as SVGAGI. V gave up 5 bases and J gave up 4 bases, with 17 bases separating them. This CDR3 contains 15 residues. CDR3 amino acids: CASSPIFPPGETQYF. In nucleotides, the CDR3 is TGTGCCAGCAGTCCCATTTTTCCCCCCGGAGAGACCCAGTACTTC.

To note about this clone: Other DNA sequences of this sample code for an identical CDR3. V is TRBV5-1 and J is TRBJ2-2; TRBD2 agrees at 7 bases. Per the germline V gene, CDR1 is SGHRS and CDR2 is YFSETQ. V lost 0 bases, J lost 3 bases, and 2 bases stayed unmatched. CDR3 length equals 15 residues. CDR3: CASSLGAGDTGELFF. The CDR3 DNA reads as TGCGCCAGCAGCTTGGGTGCGGGGGACACCGGGGAGCTGTTTTTT.

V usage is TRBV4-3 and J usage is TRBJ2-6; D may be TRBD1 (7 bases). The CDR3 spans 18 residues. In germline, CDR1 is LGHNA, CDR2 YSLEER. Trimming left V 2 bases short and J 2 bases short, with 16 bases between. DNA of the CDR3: TGCGCCAGCAGCCAACATGCGCAGGGGGGAGCTGGGGCCAACGTCCTGACTTTC. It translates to CASSQHAQGGAGANVLTF.

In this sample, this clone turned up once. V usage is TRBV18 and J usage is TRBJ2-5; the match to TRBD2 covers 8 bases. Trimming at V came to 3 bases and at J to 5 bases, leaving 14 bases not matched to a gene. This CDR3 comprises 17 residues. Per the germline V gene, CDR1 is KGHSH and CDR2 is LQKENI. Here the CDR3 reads CASSPSGGAPRRETQYF. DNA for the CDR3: TGTGCCAGCTCACCTTCGGGGGGGGCACCGAGGCGGGAGACCCAGTACTTC. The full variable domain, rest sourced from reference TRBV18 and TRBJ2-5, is NAGVMQNPRHLVRRRGQEARLRCSPMKGHSHVYWYRQLPEEGLKFMVYLQKENIIDESGMPKERFSAEFPKEGPSILRIQQVVRGDSAAYFCASSPSGGAPRRETQYFGPGTRLLVL.

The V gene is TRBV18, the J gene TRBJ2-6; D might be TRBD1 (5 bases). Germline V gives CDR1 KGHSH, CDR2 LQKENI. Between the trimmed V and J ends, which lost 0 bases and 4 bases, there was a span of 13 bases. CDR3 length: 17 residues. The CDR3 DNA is TGTGCCAGCTCACCACCTAAGGGGTCCGGGGGGGCCAACGTCCTGACTTTC. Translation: CASSPPKGSGGANVLTF.

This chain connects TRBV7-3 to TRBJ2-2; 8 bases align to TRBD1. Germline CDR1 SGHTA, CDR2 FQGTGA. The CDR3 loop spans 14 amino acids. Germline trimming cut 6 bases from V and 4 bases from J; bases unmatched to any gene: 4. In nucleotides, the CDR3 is TGTGCCAGCAGATCCAGGGGGCTCACCGGGGAGCTGTTTTTT. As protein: CASRSRGLTGELFF.

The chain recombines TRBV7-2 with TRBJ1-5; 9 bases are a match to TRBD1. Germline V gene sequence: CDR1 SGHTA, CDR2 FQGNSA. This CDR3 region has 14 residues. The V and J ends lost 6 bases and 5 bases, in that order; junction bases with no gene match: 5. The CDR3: CASRTTGGDQPQHF. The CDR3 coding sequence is TGTGCCAGCAGAACGACAGGGGGGGATCAGCCCCAGCATTTT.

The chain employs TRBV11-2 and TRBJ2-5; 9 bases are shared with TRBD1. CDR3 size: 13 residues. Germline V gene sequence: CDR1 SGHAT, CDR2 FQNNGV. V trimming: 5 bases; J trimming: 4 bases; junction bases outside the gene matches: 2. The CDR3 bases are TGTGCCAGCAGCAAGGGACAGGGAGAGACCCAGTACTTC. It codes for CASSKGQGETQYF.

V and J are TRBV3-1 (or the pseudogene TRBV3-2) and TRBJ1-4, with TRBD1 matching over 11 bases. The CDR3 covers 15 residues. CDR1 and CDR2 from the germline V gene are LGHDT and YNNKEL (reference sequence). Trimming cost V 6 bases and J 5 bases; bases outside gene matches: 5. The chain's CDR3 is CASRHRTGGNEKLFF. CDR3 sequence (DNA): TGTGCCAGCAGACACCGGACAGGGGGCAATGAAAAACTGTTTTTT.

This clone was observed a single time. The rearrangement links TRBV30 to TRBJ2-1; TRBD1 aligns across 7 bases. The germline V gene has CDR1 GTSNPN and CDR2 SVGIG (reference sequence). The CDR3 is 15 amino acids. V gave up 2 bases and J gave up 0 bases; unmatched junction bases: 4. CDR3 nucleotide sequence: TGTGCCTGGAGTAGGGGACAGAGCTCCTACAATGAGCAGTTCTTC. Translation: CAWSRGQSSYNEQFF.